A single sample is the source of the 8 T cell receptor beta chains below, sequenced in a study of Graves' ophthalmopathy and Graves' hyperthyroidism. RNA served as the template for amplifying TCR beta CDR3 regions. HTBI primers primed a first-round RT-PCR, and a second-round multiplex PCR followed. Each CDR3 protein gets one entry after TCRdb re-called the multiplex PCR reads with MiXCR. This table has around 1.1 million distinct CDR3 sequences, about 40% appearing once. Sequenced: peripheral blood or thyroid tissue (not recorded which). The source is an adult man with Graves' hyperthyroidism.

The chain employs TRBV10-3 and TRBJ2-7; D not resolved. Deletions cut 5 bases from V and 2 bases from J, with 10 bases between. Germline values: CDR1 ENHRY, CDR2 SYGVKD. This CDR3 has 13 residues. The CDR3 bases are TGTGCCATCAGTCCGTCGGCTCCCTACGAGCAGTACTTC. Translating it yields CAISPSAPYEQYF.

This clonotype appeared a few times. The V call is TRBV7-8, the J call TRBJ2-3, with 9 bases matching TRBD2. CDR3 length equals 15 residues. CDR1 and CDR2 from the germline V gene are SGHVS and FQNEAQ. With V trimmed by 1 base and J by 6 bases, 5 bases remained unmatched. This chain's CDR3 is CASSLGSSGADTQYF. The CDR3 bases are TGTGCCAGCAGCTTAGGGTCTAGCGGGGCGGATACGCAGTATTTT.

This clonotype occurred a few times. The chain uses TRBV6-1 and TRBJ1-4; D is unclear. V shed 8 bases and J shed 8 bases, with 15 bases lying between them. The CDR3 extends over 13 amino acids. Germline V gives CDR1 MNHNS, CDR2 SASEGT. The CDR3 bases are TGTGCCAGCGAAGGCGCGGACGAGGAAAAACTGTTTTTT. Protein: CASEGADEEKLFF.

This clonotype was seen ten or more times. This chain uses TRBV5-1 with TRBJ2-1; D gene uncertain. Germline CDR1 SGHRS, CDR2 YFSETQ. V lost 4 bases and J lost 7, with 9 bases in between. The CDR3 is 12 amino acids. CDR3 loop: CASSPVRNEQFF. CDR3 coding DNA: TGCGCCAGCAGCCCGGTAAGGAATGAGCAGTTCTTC.

In this sample, this clonotype turned up a few times. The chain recombines TRBV9 with TRBJ1-3; the D is unclear. This CDR3 contains 14 residues. Germline V lookup: CDR1 SGDLS, CDR2 YYNGEE. Between the trimmed V and J ends, which lost 0 bases and 2 bases, there was a span of 6 bases. CDR3 loop: CASSVEGPGNTIYF. The CDR3 DNA sequence: TGTGCCAGCAGCGTAGAGGGTCCTGGAAACACCATATATTTT.

CDR3 sequence: CASSPWGTDNTGELFF. The DNA for the CDR3 is TGTGCCAGCAGTCCATGGGGGACAGACAACACCGGGGAGCTGTTTTTT. V and J are TRBV12-3 or TRBV12-4 and TRBJ2-2; the match to TRBD1 covers 7 bases. Trimming cost V 5 bases and J 2 bases; bases outside gene matches: 8. CDR3 length equals 16 residues.

This rearrangement joins TRBV13 to TRBJ1-4; 10 bases are a match to TRBD1. The CDR3 is 15 amino acids. Germline CDR1 is PRHDT and CDR2 is FYEKMQ (reference sequence). V dropped 5 bases and J dropped 8; count of bases not matched to a gene: 8. The CDR3 DNA is TGTGCCAGCAGCCTCCTGGGGACAGGGGAAGAAAAACTGTTTTTT. It codes for CASSLLGTGEEKLFF.

This clonotype was found a few times. J is TRBJ2-2 and V is TRBV6-1; D is undetermined. Germline CDR1 and CDR2: MNHNS and SASEGT. The CDR3 extends over 13 amino acids. V lost 2 bases, J lost 6 bases, and 7 bases lay in between. The CDR3 DNA reads as TGTGCCAGCAGTGAAACCCCCGCCGGGGAGCTGTTTTTT. Its protein product is CASSETPAGELFF.